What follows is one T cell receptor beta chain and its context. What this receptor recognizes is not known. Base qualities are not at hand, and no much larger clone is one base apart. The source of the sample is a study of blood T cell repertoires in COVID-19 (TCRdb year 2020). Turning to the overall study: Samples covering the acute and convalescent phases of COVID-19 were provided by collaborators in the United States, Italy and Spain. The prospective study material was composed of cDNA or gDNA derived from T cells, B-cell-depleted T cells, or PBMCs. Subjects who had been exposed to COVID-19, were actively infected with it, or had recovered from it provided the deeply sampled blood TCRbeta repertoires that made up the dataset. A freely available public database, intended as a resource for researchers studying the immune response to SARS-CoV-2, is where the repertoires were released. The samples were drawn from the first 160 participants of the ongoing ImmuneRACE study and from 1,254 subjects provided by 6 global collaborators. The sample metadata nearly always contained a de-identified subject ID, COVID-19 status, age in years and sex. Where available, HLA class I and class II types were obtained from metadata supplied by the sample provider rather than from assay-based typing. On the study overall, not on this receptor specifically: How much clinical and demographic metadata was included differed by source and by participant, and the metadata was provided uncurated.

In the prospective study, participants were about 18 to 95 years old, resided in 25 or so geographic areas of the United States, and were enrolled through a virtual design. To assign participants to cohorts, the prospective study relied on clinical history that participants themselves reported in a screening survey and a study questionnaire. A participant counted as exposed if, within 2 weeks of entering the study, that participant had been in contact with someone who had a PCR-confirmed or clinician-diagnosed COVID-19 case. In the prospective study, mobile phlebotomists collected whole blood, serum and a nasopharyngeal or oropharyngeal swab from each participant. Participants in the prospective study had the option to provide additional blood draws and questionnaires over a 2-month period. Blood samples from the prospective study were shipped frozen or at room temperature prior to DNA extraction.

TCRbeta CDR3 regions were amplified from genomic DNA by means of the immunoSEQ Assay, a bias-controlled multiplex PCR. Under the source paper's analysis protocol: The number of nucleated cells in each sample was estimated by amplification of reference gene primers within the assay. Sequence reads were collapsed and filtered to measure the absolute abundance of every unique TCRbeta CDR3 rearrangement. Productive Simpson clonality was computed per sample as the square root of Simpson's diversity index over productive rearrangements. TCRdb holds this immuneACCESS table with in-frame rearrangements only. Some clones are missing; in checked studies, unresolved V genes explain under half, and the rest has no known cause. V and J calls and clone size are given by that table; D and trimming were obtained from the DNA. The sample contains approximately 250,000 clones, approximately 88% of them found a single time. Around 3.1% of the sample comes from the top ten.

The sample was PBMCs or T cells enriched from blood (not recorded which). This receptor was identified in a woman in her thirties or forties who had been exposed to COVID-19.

The base sequence is TGCGCCAGCAGCTTGGCCACGAGGGTTGCTGACTATGGCTACACCTTC. It specifies CASSLATRVADYGYTF. Recombination connected TRBV5-1 to TRBJ1-2; confidence is insufficient to name the D gene. Trimming at the junction amounts to 0 bases on V and 3 bases on J, and the germline ends lie 15 bases apart. The CDR3, from cysteine to phenylalanine, totals 16 residues. The CDR3 DNA has 48 bases and is translated from base 1. CDR1 SGHRS and CDR2 YFSETQ are derived from the germline V gene.